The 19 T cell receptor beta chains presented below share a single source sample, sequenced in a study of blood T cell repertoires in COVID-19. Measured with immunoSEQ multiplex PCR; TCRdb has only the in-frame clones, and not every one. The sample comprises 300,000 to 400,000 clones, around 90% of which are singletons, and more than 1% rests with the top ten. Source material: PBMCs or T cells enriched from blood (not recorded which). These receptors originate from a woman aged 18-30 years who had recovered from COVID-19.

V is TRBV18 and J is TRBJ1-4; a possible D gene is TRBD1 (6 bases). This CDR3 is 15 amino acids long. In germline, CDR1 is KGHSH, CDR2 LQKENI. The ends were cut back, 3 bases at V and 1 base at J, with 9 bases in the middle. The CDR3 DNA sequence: TGTGCCAGCTCACCTTCAGGGGTAACTAATGAAAAACTGTTTTTT. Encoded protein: CASSPSGVTNEKLFF.

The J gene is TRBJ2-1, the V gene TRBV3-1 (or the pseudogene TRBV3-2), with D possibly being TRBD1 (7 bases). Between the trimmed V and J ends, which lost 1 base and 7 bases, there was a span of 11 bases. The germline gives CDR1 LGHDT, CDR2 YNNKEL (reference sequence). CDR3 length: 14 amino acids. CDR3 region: CASSQGRGQNEQFF. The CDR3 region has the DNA TGTGCCAGCAGCCAAGGGCGGGGACAGAATGAGCAGTTCTTC.

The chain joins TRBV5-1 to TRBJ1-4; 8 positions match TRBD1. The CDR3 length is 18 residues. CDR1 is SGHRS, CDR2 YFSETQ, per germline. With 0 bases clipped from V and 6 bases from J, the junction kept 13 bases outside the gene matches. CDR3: CASSLVGALQGEDEKLFF. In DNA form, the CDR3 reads TGCGCCAGCAGCTTGGTGGGTGCCTTACAGGGGGAGGATGAAAAACTGTTTTTT.

In DNA form, the CDR3 reads TGTGCCAGCAAGGGGCACAGATTAAACAATGAGCAGTTCTTC. It translates to CASKGHRLNNEQFF. J is TRBJ2-1 and V is TRBV19, with a weak D call TRBD1 (5 bases). CDR1 and CDR2 (germline): LNHDA, SQIVND (reference sequence). The CDR3 has 14 residues. V was clipped by 9 bases and J by 5 bases, with 17 bases between them.

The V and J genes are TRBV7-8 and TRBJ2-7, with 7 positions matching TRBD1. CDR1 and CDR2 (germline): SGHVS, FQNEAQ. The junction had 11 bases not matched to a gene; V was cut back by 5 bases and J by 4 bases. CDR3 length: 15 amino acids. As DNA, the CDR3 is TGTGCCAGCAGCGCAGACCTCCGGGACAGATACGAGCAGTACTTC. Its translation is CASSADLRDRYEQYF.

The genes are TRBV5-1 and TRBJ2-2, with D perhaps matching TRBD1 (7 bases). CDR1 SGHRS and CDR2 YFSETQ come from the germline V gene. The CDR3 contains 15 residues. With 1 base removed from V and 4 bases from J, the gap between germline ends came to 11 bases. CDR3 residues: CASSLRQGGTGELFF. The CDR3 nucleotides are TGCGCCAGCAGCTTGAGGCAGGGGGGCACCGGGGAGCTGTTTTTT.

CDR3 amino acids: CASSAQGAEAFF. CDR3 sequence (DNA): TGTGCCAGCAGCGCACAGGGGGCTGAAGCTTTCTTT. This rearrangement joins TRBV5-5 to TRBJ1-1, with 8 bases fitting TRBD1. This CDR3 region has 12 residues. Per the germline V gene, CDR1 is SGHKS and CDR2 is YYEKEE (reference sequence). The ends lost 4 bases at V and 6 bases at J; junction bases unmatched: 2.

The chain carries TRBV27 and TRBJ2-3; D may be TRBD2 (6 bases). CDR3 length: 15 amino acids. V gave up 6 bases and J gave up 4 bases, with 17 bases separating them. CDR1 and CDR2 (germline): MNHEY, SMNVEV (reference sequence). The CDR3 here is CASRTGLSHPDTQYF. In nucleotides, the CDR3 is TGTGCCAGCAGGACGGGACTCTCCCACCCAGATACGCAGTATTTT.

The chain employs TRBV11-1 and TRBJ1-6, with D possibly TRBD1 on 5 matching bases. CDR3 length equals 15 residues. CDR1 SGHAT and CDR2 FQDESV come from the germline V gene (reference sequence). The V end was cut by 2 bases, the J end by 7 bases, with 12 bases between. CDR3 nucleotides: TGTGCCAGCAGCTTACTCCAGGGTCCCAATTCACCCCTCCACTTT. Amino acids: CASSLLQGPNSPLHF. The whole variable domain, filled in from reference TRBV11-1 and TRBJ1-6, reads EAEVAQSPRYKITEKSQAVAFWCDPISGHATLYWYRQILGQGPELLVQFQDESVVDDSQLPKDRFSAERLKGVDSTLKIQPAELGDSAMYLCASSLLQGPNSPLHFGNGTRLTVT.

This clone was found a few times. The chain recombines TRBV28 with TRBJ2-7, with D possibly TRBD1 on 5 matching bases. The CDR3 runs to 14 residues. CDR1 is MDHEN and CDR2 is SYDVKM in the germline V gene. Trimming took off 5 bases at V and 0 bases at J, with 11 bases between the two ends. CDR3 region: CASSPLDTSYEQYF. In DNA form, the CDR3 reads TGTGCCAGCAGTCCCTTGGACACCTCCTACGAGCAGTACTTC.

CDR3 in DNA: TGTGCCACCAGCGAGGGGGACAGGGGGAACGAGCAGTACTTC. Translating gives CATSEGDRGNEQYF. The gene calls are TRBV15 and TRBJ2-7; 11 bases are a match to TRBD1. The germline V gene encodes CDR1 LNHNV and CDR2 YYDKDF (reference sequence). This CDR3 has 14 residues. V shed 5 bases and J 5 bases; nucleotides not matched to a gene: 5.

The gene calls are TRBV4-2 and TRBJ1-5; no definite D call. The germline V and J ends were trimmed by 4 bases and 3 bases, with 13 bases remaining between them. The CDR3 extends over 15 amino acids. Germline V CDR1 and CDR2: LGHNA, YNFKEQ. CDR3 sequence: CASSPSPLSNQPQHF. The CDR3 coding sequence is TGTGCCAGCAGCCCGTCTCCCCTCTCCAATCAGCCCCAGCATTTT.

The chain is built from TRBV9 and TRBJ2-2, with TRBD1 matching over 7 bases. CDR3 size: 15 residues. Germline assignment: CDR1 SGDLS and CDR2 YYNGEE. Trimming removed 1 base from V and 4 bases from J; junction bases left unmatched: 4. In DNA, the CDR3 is TGTGCCAGCAGCGTAAGTCCAGGGGGCACCGGGGAGCTGTTTTTT. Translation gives CASSVSPGGTGELFF.

CDR3 protein: CASGSLSNQPQHF. CDR3 DNA sequence: TGTGCCAGCGGTAGTTTGAGCAATCAGCCCCAGCATTTT. The chain carries TRBV6-1 and TRBJ1-5; D remains unclear. The CDR3 sequence is 13 residues long. Germline assignment: CDR1 MNHNS and CDR2 SASEGT. V was trimmed by 8 bases and J by 1 base, leaving 9 bases between them.

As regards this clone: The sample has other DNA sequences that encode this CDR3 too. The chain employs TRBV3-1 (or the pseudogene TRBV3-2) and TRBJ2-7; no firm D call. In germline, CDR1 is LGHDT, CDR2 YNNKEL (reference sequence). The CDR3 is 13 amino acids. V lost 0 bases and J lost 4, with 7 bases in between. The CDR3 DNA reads TGTGCCAGCAGCCAAGACTCCCCTTACGAGCAGTACTTC. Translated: CASSQDSPYEQYF.

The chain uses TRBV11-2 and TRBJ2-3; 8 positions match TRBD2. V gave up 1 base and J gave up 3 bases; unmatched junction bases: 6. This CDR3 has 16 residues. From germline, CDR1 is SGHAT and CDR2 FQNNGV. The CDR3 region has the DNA TGTGCCAGCAGCTTAGCTCGGACTAGCTGGACAGATACGCAGTATTTT. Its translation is CASSLARTSWTDTQYF.

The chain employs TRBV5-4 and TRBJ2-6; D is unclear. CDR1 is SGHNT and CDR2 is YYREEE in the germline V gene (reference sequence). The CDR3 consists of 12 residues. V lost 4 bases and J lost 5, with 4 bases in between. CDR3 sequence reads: CASSSWANVLTF. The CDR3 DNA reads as TGTGCCAGCAGCAGCTGGGCCAACGTCCTGACTTTC. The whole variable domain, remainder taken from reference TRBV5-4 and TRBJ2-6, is ETGVTQSPTHLIKTRGQQVTLRCSSQSGHNTVSWYQQALGQGPQFIFQYYREEENGRGNFPPRFSGLQFPNYSSELNVNALELDDSALYLCASSSWANVLTFGAGSRLTVL.

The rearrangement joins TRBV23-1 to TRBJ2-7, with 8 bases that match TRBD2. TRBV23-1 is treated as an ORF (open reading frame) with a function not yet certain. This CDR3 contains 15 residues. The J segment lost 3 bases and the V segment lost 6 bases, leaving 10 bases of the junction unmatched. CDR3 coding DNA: TGCGCCAGCAGCCTCACTAGCGGAGCAGTCTACGAGCAGTACTTC. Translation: CASSLTSGAVYEQYF.

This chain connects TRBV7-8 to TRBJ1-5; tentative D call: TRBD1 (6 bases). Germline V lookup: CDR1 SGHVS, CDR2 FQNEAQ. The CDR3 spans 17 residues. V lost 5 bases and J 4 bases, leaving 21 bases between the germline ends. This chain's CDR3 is CASSHPGRDTRNQPQHF. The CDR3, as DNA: TGTGCCAGCAGCCACCCTGGTAGGGACACACGAAATCAGCCCCAGCATTTT. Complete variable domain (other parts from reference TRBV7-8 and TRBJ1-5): GAGVSQSPRYKVAKRGQDVALRCDPISGHVSLFWYQQALGQGPEFLTYFQNEAQLDKSGLPSDRFFAERPEGSVSTLKIQRTQQEDSAVYLCASSHPGRDTRNQPQHFGDGTRLSIL.